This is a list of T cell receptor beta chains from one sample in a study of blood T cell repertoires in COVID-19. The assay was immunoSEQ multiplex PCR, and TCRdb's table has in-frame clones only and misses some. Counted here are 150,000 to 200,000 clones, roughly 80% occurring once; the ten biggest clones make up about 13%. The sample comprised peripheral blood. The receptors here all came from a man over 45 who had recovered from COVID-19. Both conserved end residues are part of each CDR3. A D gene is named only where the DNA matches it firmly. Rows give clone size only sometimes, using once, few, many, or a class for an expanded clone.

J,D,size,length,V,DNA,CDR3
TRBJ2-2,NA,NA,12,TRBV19,TGTGCCAGTAGCAAGAACACCGGGGAGCTGTTTTTT,CASSKNTGELFF
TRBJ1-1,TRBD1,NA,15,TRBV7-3,TGTGCCAGCAGCAAACAGGGGCGCCGGGATACTGAAGCTTTCTTT,CASSKQGRRDTEAFF
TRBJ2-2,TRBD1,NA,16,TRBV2,TGTGCCAGCAGTTGGGGGACAGGGAAGAACACCGGGGAGCTGTTTTTT,CASSWGTGKNTGELFF
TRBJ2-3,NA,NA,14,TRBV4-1,TGCGCCAGCAGCCAAGGGCGGGCAACAGATACGCAGTATTTT,CASSQGRATDTQYF
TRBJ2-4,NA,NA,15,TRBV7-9,TGTGCCAGCAGCTTGGAGGGGGGGCTCAAAAACATTCAGTACTTC,CASSLEGGLKNIQYF
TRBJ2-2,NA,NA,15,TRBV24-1,TGTGCCACCAGTAAAGAGGGCCTCGACACCGGGGAGCTGTTTTTT,CATSKEGLDTGELFF
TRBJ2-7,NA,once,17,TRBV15,TGTGCCACCAGCAGAGATCGAGACAGGTGGAGCTCCTACGAGCAGTACTTC,CATSRDRDRWSSYEQYF
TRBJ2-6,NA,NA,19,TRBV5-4,TGTGCCAGCAGGAGAGGACCCGGACAGCCAATGTCTGGGGCCAACGTCCTGACTTTC,CASRRGPGQPMSGANVLTF
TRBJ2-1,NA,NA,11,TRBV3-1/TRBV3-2,TGTGCCAGCAGTTACAGGTCTGAGCAGTTCTTC,CASSYRSEQFF
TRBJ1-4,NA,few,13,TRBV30,TGTGCCTGGAGTGGAGAGAATAATGAAAAACTGTTTTTT,CAWSGENNEKLFF
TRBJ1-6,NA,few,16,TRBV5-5,TGTGCCAGCAGCTTGGAGTCCAGACTTTATAATTCACCCCTCCACTTT,CASSLESRLYNSPLHF
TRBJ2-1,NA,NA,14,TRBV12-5,TGTGCTAGTGGAACCGGGACTTCTTTCAATGAGCAGTTCTTC,CASGTGTSFNEQFF
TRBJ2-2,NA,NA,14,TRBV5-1,TGCGCCAGCAGCATGGGAGGGGGCGTCGGGGAGCTGTTTTTT,CASSMGGGVGELFF
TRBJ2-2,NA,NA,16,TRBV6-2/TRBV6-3,TGTGCCAGCAGTTACGGGCGGGAAAGAGGCACCGGGGAGCTGTTTTTT,CASSYGRERGTGELFF
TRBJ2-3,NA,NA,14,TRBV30,TGTGCCTGGAGTTTTAGCTCAGGGGCAGATACGCAGTATTTT,CAWSFSSGADTQYF
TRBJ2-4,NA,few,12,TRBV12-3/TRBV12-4,TGTGCCAGCAGTAGCGACAGTTCCTCCCTGTTATTC,CASSSDSSSLLF
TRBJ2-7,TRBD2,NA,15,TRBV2,TGTGCCAGCAGTGACGCCGGGACTAGCAGATACGAGCAGTACTTC,CASSDAGTSRYEQYF
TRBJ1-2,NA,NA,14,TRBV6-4,TGTGCCAGCAGCCGGGACATCGGGTCGAGTGGCTACACCTTC,CASSRDIGSSGYTF
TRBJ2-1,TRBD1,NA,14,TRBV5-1,TGCGCCAGCAGCTTCGACAGGGTCTACAATGAGCAGTTCTTC,CASSFDRVYNEQFF
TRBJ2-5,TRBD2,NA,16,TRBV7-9,TGTGCCAGCAGCTTAGGGCTAGCGGGACCCCAAGAGACCCAGTACTTC,CASSLGLAGPQETQYF
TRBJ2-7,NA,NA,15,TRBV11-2,TGTGCCAGCAGCTTCTCGGGAGCATCCCCCTCCGAGCAGTACTTC,CASSFSGASPSEQYF
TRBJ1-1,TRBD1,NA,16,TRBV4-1,TGCGCCAGCAGCCAAGCGTTGACAGGGGTTGCCACTGAAGCTTTCTTT,CASSQALTGVATEAFF
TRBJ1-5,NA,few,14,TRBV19,TGTGCCAGTAGTGCGGGAAATAGCAATCAGCCCCAGCATTTT,CASSAGNSNQPQHF
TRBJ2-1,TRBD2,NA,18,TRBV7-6,TGTGCCAGCAGCTTATTTACTAGCGGGAAGGCCCGGAACAATGAGCAGTTCTTC,CASSLFTSGKARNNEQFF
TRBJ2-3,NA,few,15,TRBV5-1,TGCGCCAGCAGCTTGTCCGCCAGGGGCACAGATACGCAGTATTTT,CASSLSARGTDTQYF
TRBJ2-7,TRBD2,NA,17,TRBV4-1,TGCGCCAGCAGCCAAGGGGGGACGGCACTAGCGAGCTACGAGCAGTACTTC,CASSQGGTALASYEQYF
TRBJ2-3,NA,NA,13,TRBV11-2,TGTGCCAGCAGCTTGATAGTAGCGGATACGCAGTATTTT,CASSLIVADTQYF
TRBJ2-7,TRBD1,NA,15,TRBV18,TGTGCCAGCTCACCACCGAACAGGGGAAACGACGAGCAGTACTTC,CASSPPNRGNDEQYF
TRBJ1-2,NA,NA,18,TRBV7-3,TGTGCCAGCAGCTTAAGGAGACCGGGACAAGCCGAGAGCTATGGCTACACCTTC,CASSLRRPGQAESYGYTF
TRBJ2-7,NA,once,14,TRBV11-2,TGTGCCAGCAGCTTGCTAGGATTGACCTACGAGCAGTACTTC,CASSLLGLTYEQYF
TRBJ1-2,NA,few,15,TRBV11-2,TGTGCCAGCAGCAAAAAATCCCAGGGTGGCTATGGCTACACCTTC,CASSKKSQGGYGYTF
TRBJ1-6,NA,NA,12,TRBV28,TGTGCCAGCAGTTTGAGGGAATCACCCCTCCACTTT,CASSLRESPLHF
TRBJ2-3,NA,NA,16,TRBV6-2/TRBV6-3,TGTGCCAGCAGTTACGGGGGAACGGGAGTAACAGATACGCAGTATTTT,CASSYGGTGVTDTQYF
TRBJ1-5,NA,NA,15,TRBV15,TGTGCCACCAGCAGCATTGAGGAGGGGTATCAGCCCCAGCATTTT,CATSSIEEGYQPQHF
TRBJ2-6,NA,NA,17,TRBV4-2,TGTGCCAGCAGCCCAGGGGTTTCCGGGTCTGGGGCCAACGTCCTGACTTTC,CASSPGVSGSGANVLTF
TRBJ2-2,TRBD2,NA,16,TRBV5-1,TGCGCCAGCAGGACTAGCGGGAGTGGAGTTACCGGGGAGCTGTTTTTT,CASRTSGSGVTGELFF
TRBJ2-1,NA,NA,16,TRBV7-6,TGTGCCAGCAGCTTAGCAAATCGGCGGGCCTACAATGAGCAGTTCTTC,CASSLANRRAYNEQFF
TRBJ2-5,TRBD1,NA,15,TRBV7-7,TGTGCCAGCAGCTTAGGTCAGGGGGCGCAGAAGACCCAGTACTTC,CASSLGQGAQKTQYF
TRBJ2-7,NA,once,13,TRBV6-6,TGTGCCAGCTCGAGGACAGAGTCCTACGAGCAGTACTTC,CASSRTESYEQYF
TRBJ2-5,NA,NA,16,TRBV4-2,TGTGCCAGCAGCCAAGATCAGGAAGCAGGGCGAGAGACCCAGTACTTC,CASSQDQEAGRETQYF
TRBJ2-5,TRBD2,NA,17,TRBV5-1,TGCGCCAGCAGCTTGGGAGTCCTAGCGGGAGGGCAGGAGACCCAGTACTTC,CASSLGVLAGGQETQYF
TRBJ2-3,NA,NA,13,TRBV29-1,TGCAGCGGGTCCAGGAAGAGCACAGATACGCAGTATTTT,CSGSRKSTDTQYF
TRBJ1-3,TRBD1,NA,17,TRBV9,TGTGCCAGCAGCGTAGCTGGGACAGGGATCTCTGGAAACACCATATATTTT,CASSVAGTGISGNTIYF
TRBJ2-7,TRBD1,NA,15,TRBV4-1,TGCGCCAGCAGCCAAACTGAGACAGGGGGCTACGAGCAGTACTTC,CASSQTETGGYEQYF
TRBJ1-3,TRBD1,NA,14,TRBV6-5,TGTGCCACCAGGGACAGCAACTCTGGAAACACCATATATTTT,CATRDSNSGNTIYF
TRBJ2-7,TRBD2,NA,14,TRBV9,TGTGCCAGCAGCGAGACTAGCGGGAGTTACGAGCAGTACTTC,CASSETSGSYEQYF
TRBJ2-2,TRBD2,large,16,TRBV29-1,TGCAGCGTTCGGCGGCCCACTAGCGGAGAGGCCGGGGAGCTGTTTTTT,CSVRRPTSGEAGELFF
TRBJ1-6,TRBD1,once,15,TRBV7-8,TGTGCCAGCAGCTTAGCAAACAGGGGGACTTCACCCCTCCACTTT,CASSLANRGTSPLHF
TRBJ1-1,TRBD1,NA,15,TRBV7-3,TGTGCCAGCAGCTTGACAGGGGGCGCGGACACTGAAGCTTTCTTT,CASSLTGGADTEAFF
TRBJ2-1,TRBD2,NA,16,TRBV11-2,TGTGCCAGCAGCGGTGTTATAGCGGGAGGACGGAATGAGCAGTTCTTC,CASSGVIAGGRNEQFF
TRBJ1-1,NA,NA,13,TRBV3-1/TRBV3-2,TGTGCCAGCAGCCAAGCTATCAACACTGAAGCTTTCTTT,CASSQAINTEAFF
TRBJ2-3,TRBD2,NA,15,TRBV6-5,TGTGCCAGCGGGTCTGAGCGGGAGAACACAGATACGCAGTATTTT,CASGSERENTDTQYF
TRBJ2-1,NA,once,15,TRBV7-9,TGTGCCAGCAGCCCCGGCGGGTCCAAAGGCAATGAGCAGTTCTTC,CASSPGGSKGNEQFF
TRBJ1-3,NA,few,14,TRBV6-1,TGTGCCAGCAGTGAAACGAGCGGGGGAAACACCATATATTTT,CASSETSGGNTIYF
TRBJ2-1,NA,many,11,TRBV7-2,TGTGCCAGCAGCCCCAGCGGACAGCAGTTCTTC,CASSPSGQQFF
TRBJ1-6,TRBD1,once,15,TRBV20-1,TGCAGTGCTAGTCCGGGACAGGGTGATGGTTCACCCCTCCACTTT,CSASPGQGDGSPLHF